This TCR beta chain derives from a study of blood T cell repertoires in COVID-19. The V gene end was trimmed by 7 bases and the J gene end by 6 bases; junction bases not matched to a gene: 5. Germline values: CDR1 MNHEY, CDR2 SVGAGI. The CDR3 sequence is 12 residues long. TCRdb's table, derived via immunoSEQ multiplex PCR, lists solely in-frame clones and lacks some. The sample holds some 330,000 clones, under 85% seen once. Only a few counts were recorded for this clone. Sequenced material: PBMCs or T cells enriched from blood (not recorded which). The J gene is TRBJ2-7, the V gene TRBV6-5, with 8 bases fitting TRBD2. The TCR sequence derives from a woman aged 45-59 years who had recovered from COVID-19. CDR3 residues: CASIGSGAEQYF. The CDR3 coding sequence is TGTGCCAGCATCGGTAGCGGGGCCGAGCAGTACTTC.